What follows are 13 T cell receptor beta chains derived from one specimen sequenced in a study of patients and donors after allogeneic stem cell transplantation. TCRdb used MiXCR to reprocess the RT-PCR reads, holding one entry per CDR3 protein. Of about 90,000 distinct CDR3 sequences in the sample, around 48% are singletons; the top ten hold roughly two thirds. Sequenced material: blood, either unsorted or a sorted T cell fraction (not recorded which). These TCRs come from a human donor who was either an allogeneic HSCT recipient or a stem cell or donor lymphocyte infusion donor (not recorded which). It is not recorded whose cells these are; they may come from a transplant donor.

This clonotype was detected once. V usage is TRBV20-1 and J usage is TRBJ2-2; 9 bases line up with TRBD2. The CDR3 has 17 amino acids. V lost 6 bases to trimming and J lost 0 bases; unmatched junction nucleotides: 11. Germline V lookup: CDR1 DFQATT, CDR2 SNEGSKA (reference sequence). The CDR3 is CSAATRAGGANTGELFF. In DNA, the CDR3 is TGCAGTGCCGCGACTAGAGCGGGAGGTGCGAACACCGGGGAGCTGTTTTTT.

This chain joins TRBV28 and TRBJ2-1; 7 nucleotides agree with TRBD2. In germline, CDR1 is MDHEN, CDR2 SYDVKM. V gave up 7 bases and J gave up 8 bases; unmatched junction bases: 17. The CDR3 is 16 residues long. CDR3 region: CASNTFAERDGDEQFF. CDR3 nucleotides: TGTGCCAGCAATACCTTCGCGGAGCGGGATGGTGATGAGCAGTTCTTC. The complete variable domain, with remaining parts taken from reference TRBV28 and TRBJ2-1, reads DVKVTQSSRYLVKRTGEKVFLECVQDMDHENMFWYRQDPGLGLRLIYFSYDVKMKEKGDIPEGYSVSREKKERFSLILESASTNQTSMYLCASNTFAERDGDEQFFGPGTRLTVL.

The V call is TRBV27, the J call TRBJ1-1; D is perhaps TRBD1 (5 bases). CDR3 length equals 16 residues. The germline V and J ends were trimmed by 6 bases and 0 bases, with 17 bases remaining between them. Germline V gene data show CDR1 as MNHEY and CDR2 as SMNVEV (reference sequence). The CDR3: CASSQSGSLLNTEAFF. The CDR3 nucleotides are TGTGCCAGCAGCCAGTCAGGGAGTTTGCTGAACACTGAAGCTTTCTTT.

The rearrangement uses TRBV15 and TRBJ1-3; tentative D call: TRBD1 (6 bases). CDR3 length equals 15 residues. Trimming took 2 bases from V and 3 from J, leaving 11 bases between them. The germline V gene encodes CDR1 LNHNV and CDR2 YYDKDF (reference sequence). This CDR3 reads CATSRWTDLGNTIYF. CDR3 coding DNA: TGTGCCACCAGCAGATGGACAGACCTTGGAAACACCATATATTTT.

CDR3 sequence (DNA): TGTGCCAGCAGTTTATACAGGCGCCTAGCCAAAAACATTCAGTACTTC. Translating gives CASSLYRRLAKNIQYF. The chain uses TRBV28 and TRBJ2-4, with D perhaps TRBD1 (5 bases). CDR3 length equals 16 residues. V dropped 1 base and J dropped 0 bases, with 10 bases sitting between them. Germline CDR1 and CDR2: MDHEN and SYDVKM.

The genes are TRBV6-6 and TRBJ1-1; D is undetermined. Germline V CDR1 and CDR2: MNHNY, SVGAGI (reference sequence). The CDR3 has 17 amino acids. The germline V and J ends were trimmed by 2 bases and 1 base, with 17 bases remaining between them. CDR3 sequence: CASSYPREGRRNTEAFF. CDR3 in DNA: TGTGCCAGCAGTTACCCGCGGGAGGGTAGGCGGAACACTGAAGCTTTCTTT.

This clonotype was counted only a few times. The chain recombines TRBV15 with TRBJ2-4; either TRBD1 or TRBD2 may fit D (6 bases each). Germline V gives CDR1 LNHNV, CDR2 YYDKDF (reference sequence). The CDR3 covers 15 residues. V was cut by 0 bases and J by 5 bases, with 11 bases left in between. This CDR3 reads CATSRDGGRENIQYF. CDR3 nucleotides: TGTGCCACCAGCAGAGATGGGGGGCGCGAAAACATTCAGTACTTC.

This clonotype was seen many times. This chain connects TRBV2 to TRBJ2-1, with D tentatively TRBD2 (6 bases). The CDR3 length is 14 residues. In germline, CDR1 is SNHLY, CDR2 FYNNEI. V was pared by 5 bases and J by 5 bases, with 13 bases between. Here the CDR3 DNA reads TGTGCCAGCAGTCGCTTGGAGGGCCACAATGAGCAGTTCTTC. Translated: CASSRLEGHNEQFF.

This clonotype was counted a few times. The rearrangement links TRBV12-3 or TRBV12-4 to TRBJ1-2; D unresolved. The ends were cut back, 1 base at V and 4 bases at J, with 10 bases in the middle. The CDR3 is 14 residues long. CDR3 DNA: TGTGCCAGCAGTTTAGGGGCAGAACCCTATGGCTACACCTTC. Protein: CASSLGAEPYGYTF.

The chain couples TRBV5-1 to TRBJ2-5, with D uncertain. Between the trimmed V and J ends, which lost 0 bases and 2 bases, there was a span of 5 bases. The CDR3 is 13 amino acids. The germline V gene encodes CDR1 SGHRS and CDR2 YFSETQ. Here the CDR3 reads CASSLDRQETQYF. The CDR3 nucleotides read TGCGCCAGCAGCTTGGACAGACAAGAGACCCAGTACTTC.

The chain employs TRBV7-9 and TRBJ1-1; D is ambiguous. CDR3 length equals 12 residues. V dropped 11 bases and J dropped 1 base, with 11 bases sitting between them. Germline V gene lookup returns CDR1 SEHNR and CDR2 FQNEAQ (reference sequence). CDR3 in amino acids: CAVQRGNTEAFF. For the CDR3, the DNA is TGTGCCGTGCAGCGGGGGAACACTGAAGCTTTCTTT.

The count of this clonotype is one. V and J are TRBV7-2 and TRBJ2-1; either TRBD1 or TRBD2 may supply D (5 bases each). The length of the CDR3 is 16 residues. V was pared by 1 base and J by 5 bases, with 15 bases between. Germline V gene sequence: CDR1 SGHTA, CDR2 FQGNSA. CDR3 region: CASSLGWAGGNNEQFF. DNA for the CDR3: TGTGCCAGCAGCTTAGGTTGGGCTGGGGGTAACAATGAGCAGTTCTTC.

This clonotype has at least ten counts. The chain is built from TRBV20-1 and TRBJ1-2; no firm D call. Trimming removed 8 bases at V and 8 bases at J, with 18 bases between. CDR1 is DFQATT, CDR2 SNEGSKA, per germline (reference sequence). The CDR3 runs to 12 residues. The CDR3 DNA follows: TGCAGTACCGAGGCCCGTACGGGAGGCTACACCTTC. This translates into CSTEARTGGYTF.